One sample yielded the 13 T cell receptor beta chains listed below, sequenced in a study of T cell changes during pregnancy in multiple sclerosis. Sequencing was performed with immunoSEQ multiplex PCR; in TCRdb, only in-frame clones are kept and a portion is missing. The table lists 40,000 to 45,000 clones, over 80% of them singletons. Source material: peripheral blood. The receptors here all came from a female donor with multiple sclerosis, enrolled in a pregnancy study.

The CDR3 spells CAIRGPEKETQYF. DNA for the CDR3: TGTGCCATCAGAGGCCCGGAAAAAGAGACCCAGTACTTC. The chain employs TRBV10-3 and TRBJ2-5; no definite D call. The CDR3 sequence is 13 residues long. The V and J ends lost 6 bases and 3 bases respectively, with 11 bases between them. Germline V gene lookup returns CDR1 ENHRY and CDR2 SYGVKD.

V gene TRBV7-9 combines with J gene TRBJ1-2; the D is unclear. This CDR3 comprises 14 residues. V was cut by 7 bases and J by 4 bases, with 16 bases left in between. Germline lookup yields CDR1 SEHNR and CDR2 FQNEAQ (reference sequence). The CDR3 region is CASTLGPLLYGYTF. The CDR3 DNA is TGTGCCAGCACCTTGGGCCCCCTTCTCTATGGCTACACCTTC.

V gene TRBV6-5 combines with J gene TRBJ2-5; no definite D call. Germline CDR1 and CDR2: MNHEY and SVGAGI. The ends were cut back, 2 bases at V and 7 bases at J, with 8 bases in the middle. This CDR3 has 12 amino acids. The CDR3 loop is CASSYPLGTQYF. The CDR3 bases are TGTGCCAGCAGTTACCCCCTCGGGACCCAGTACTTC.

The chain uses TRBV7-9 and TRBJ2-1, with 9 bases identical to TRBD2. Germline CDR1 reads SEHNR; CDR2 reads FQNEAQ (reference sequence). This CDR3 has 16 amino acids. V lost 10 bases, J lost 7 bases, and 17 bases stayed unmatched. CDR3 nucleotides: TGTGCCATTCCGCGGCCCGGGACTAGCACAGGAAATGAGCAGTTCTTC. This encodes CAIPRPGTSTGNEQFF.

The CDR3 sequence: CASSGDAGRMYEQYF. CDR3 DNA sequence: TGTGCCAGCAGTGGGGATGCGGGGAGGATGTACGAGCAGTACTTC. The chain recombines TRBV28 with TRBJ2-7, with TRBD2 as a possible D gene (6 bases). Trimming removed 5 bases at V and 4 bases at J, with 18 bases between. This CDR3 has 15 residues. Germline CDR1 MDHEN, CDR2 SYDVKM.

This chain links TRBV19 with TRBJ1-4; the D gene is possibly TRBD1 (5 bases). There are 14 residues in the CDR3. V gave up 6 bases and J gave up 3 bases, with 11 bases separating them. Germline V gives CDR1 LNHDA, CDR2 SQIVND (reference sequence). The CDR3 loop is CASSVGGANEKLFF. The CDR3 DNA reads as TGTGCCAGTAGCGTGGGGGGAGCTAATGAAAAACTGTTTTTT.

This clone was picked up one time. J is TRBJ1-2 and V is TRBV6-1; D may be TRBD1 (5 bases). The CDR3 has 16 amino acids. Germline V gene data show CDR1 as MNHNS and CDR2 as SASEGT. The germline V and J ends were trimmed by 2 bases and 0 bases, with 13 bases remaining between them. DNA for the CDR3: TGTGCCAGCAGTGAATATCAGGGCGGAGCTAACTATGGCTACACCTTC. Its protein product is CASSEYQGGANYGYTF.

The chain employs TRBV5-1 and TRBJ2-1; 12 bases agree with TRBD2. V gave up 4 bases and J gave up 0 bases; unmatched junction bases: 11. Germline loops: CDR1 SGHRS, CDR2 YFSETQ. The CDR3 length is 19 residues. CDR3 sequence reads: CASSRRLAGEFSSYNEQFF. CDR3 DNA: TGCGCCAGCAGCCGGAGACTAGCGGGAGAGTTCAGCTCCTACAATGAGCAGTTCTTC.

The chain carries TRBV7-2 and TRBJ1-2; D ambiguous. The CDR3 has 13 residues. Germline V gene data show CDR1 as SGHTA and CDR2 as FQGNSA. V lost 5 bases, J lost 3 bases, and 10 bases lay in between. CDR3 in DNA: TGTGCCAGCAGCCCCCCTGGCGACTATGGCTACACCTTC. Translation: CASSPPGDYGYTF.

In DNA form, the CDR3 reads TGTGCCAGCAGTTTATATTGGGGGGGCGCAAAAGAGACCCAGTACTTC. Protein sequence: CASSLYWGGAKETQYF. The gene calls are TRBV28 and TRBJ2-5; tentatively, D is TRBD2 (7 bases). This CDR3 is 16 amino acids long. Germline V lookup: CDR1 MDHEN, CDR2 SYDVKM. The germline V and J ends were trimmed by 1 base and 3 bases, with 15 bases remaining between them.

CDR3 sequence reads: CAWSRQNTEAFF. CDR3 coding DNA: TGTGCCTGGAGTAGGCAGAACACTGAAGCTTTCTTT. The chain couples TRBV30 to TRBJ1-1; D is ambiguous. The CDR3 is 12 amino acids. V lost 2 bases and J lost 1, with 5 bases in between. Germline lookup yields CDR1 GTSNPN and CDR2 SVGIG (reference sequence).

The chain uses TRBV21-1 and TRBJ1-5. TRBV21-1 is described as a pseudogene. This CDR3 contains 14 residues. CDR3 nucleotide sequence: TGTGCCACAACACTAACAGATAGCAATCAGCCCCAGCATTTT. Translated, it gives CATTLTDSNQPQHF.

The chain joins TRBV7-9 to TRBJ2-7; D is unclear. Germline-derived CDR1 and CDR2 are SEHNR and FQNEAQ (reference sequence). This CDR3 is built from 14 residues. V was pared by 1 base and J by 0 bases, with 7 bases between. The CDR3 DNA reads TGTGCCAGCAGCTTAGACTTATCCTCCTACGAGCAGTACTTC. This translates into CASSLDLSSYEQYF.